This T cell receptor (beta chain) was sequenced during a study of beta chain features in type 1 diabetes. Findings and limits, study-wide: Individuals with type 1 diabetes displayed fewer insertions and more deletions at VDJ junctions. Shorter TCRB CDR3s, moderately but significantly so, were found in Type 1 diabetes patients in all four CD4+ subsets.

Expressed TCRB transcripts were sequenced, since all the RNA that had been isolated was reverse transcribed. Sequencing used immunoSEQ multiplex PCR; TCRdb keeps in-frame clones, though not all of them. This table has 500,000 to 650,000 clones, 9.5% to 15% appearing once. Sorted CD4+ subsets: naive, central memory, regulatory, stem cell-like memory (CD45RO/CCR7/CD25/CD127/CD95/CD27 panel). Points on this clone: Its antigen is unknown.

CDR1 and CDR2 (germline): MNHNY, SVGAGI (reference sequence). Losses at the gene ends were 6 bases for V and 7 bases for J; bases not matched to a gene: 6. The CDR3 runs to 13 residues. The TCR comes from a man younger than 40 with type 1 diabetes. The V and J genes are TRBV6-6 and TRBJ2-3, with TRBD1 matching 8 bases. The sample comprised naive CD4+ T cells from blood. The CDR3 nucleotides read TGTGCCAGCAGAACCTACAGGGGGAATACGCAGTATTTT. It yields the protein CASRTYRGNTQYF.